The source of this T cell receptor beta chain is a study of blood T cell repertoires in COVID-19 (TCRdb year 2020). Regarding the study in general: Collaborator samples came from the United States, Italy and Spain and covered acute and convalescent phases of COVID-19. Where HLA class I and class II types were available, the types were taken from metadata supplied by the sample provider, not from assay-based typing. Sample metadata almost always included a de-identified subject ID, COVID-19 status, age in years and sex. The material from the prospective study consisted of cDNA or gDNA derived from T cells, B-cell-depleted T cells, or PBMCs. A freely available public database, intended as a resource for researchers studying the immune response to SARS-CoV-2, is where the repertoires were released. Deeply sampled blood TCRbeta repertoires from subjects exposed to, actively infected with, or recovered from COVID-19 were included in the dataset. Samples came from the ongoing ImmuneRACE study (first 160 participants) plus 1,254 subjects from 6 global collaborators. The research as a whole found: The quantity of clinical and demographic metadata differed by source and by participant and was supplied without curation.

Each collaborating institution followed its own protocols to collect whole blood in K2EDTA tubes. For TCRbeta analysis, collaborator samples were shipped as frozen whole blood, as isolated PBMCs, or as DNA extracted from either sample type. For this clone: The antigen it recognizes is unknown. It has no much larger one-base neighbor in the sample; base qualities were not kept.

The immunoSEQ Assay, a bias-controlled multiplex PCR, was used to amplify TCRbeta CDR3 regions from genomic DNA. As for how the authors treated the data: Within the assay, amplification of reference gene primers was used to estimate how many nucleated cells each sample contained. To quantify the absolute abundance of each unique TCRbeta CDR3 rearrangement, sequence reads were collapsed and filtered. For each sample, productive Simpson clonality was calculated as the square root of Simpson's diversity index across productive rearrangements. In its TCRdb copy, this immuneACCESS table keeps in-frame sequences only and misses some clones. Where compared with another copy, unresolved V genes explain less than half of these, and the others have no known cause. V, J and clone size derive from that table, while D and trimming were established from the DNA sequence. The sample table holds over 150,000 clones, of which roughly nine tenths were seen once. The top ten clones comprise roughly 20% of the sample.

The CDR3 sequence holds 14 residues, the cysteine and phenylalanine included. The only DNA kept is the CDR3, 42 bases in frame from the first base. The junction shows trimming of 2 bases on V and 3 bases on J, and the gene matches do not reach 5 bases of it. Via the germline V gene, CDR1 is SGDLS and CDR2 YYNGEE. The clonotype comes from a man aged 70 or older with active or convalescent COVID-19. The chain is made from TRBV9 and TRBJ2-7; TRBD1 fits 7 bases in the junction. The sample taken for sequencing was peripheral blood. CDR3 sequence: CASSVGRGNYEQYF. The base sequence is TGTGCCAGCAGCGTTGGCAGGGGGAACTACGAGCAGTACTTC.